This T cell receptor (beta chain) came from a study of blood T cell repertoires in COVID-19. Study at large: The United States, Italy and Spain were the sources of the acute and convalescent COVID-19 samples.

The table lists this clone with many counts. Ages ranged from about 18 to 89 years, with residence in 24 US areas. Recovered status applied to Cohort 3 donors who had two consecutive negative PCRs. It also applied to those with clearance or with symptom resolution. Using immunoSEQ multiplex PCR, the repertoire was profiled, and TCRdb retains in-frame clones only, with some absent. The data contain hundreds of thousands of clones, about 88% of them singletons. The CDR3 has 15 residues. The germline V gene encodes CDR1 LGHDT and CDR2 YNNKEL (reference sequence). V gave up 4 bases and J gave up 4 bases; unmatched junction bases: 8.

V and J are TRBV3-1 (or the pseudogene TRBV3-2) and TRBJ1-2; TRBD1 agrees at 8 bases. The sequencing input was PBMCs or T cells enriched from blood (not recorded which). The receptor comes from a man aged 55-75 years who had recovered from COVID-19. The CDR3 DNA sequence: TGTGCCAGCAGCCCCGGACAGGGTTTCTCCTATGGCTACACCTTC. This translates into CASSPGQGFSYGYTF.